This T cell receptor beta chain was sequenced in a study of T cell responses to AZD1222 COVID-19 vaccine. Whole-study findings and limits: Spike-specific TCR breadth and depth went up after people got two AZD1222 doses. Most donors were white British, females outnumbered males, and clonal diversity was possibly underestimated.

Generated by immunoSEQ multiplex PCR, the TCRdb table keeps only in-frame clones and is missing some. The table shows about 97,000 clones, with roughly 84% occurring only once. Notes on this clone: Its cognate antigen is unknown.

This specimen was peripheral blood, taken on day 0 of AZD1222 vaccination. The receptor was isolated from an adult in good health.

The DNA for the CDR3 is TGTGCCAGCAGTGAATATCGGACGGACACTGAAGCTTTCTTT. This codes for CASSEYRTDTEAFF. The rearrangement links TRBV6-1 to TRBJ1-1, with D hard to call. CDR3 length: 14 amino acids. Germline-derived CDR1 and CDR2 are MNHNS and SASEGT. Between the trimmed V and J ends, which lost 2 bases and 3 bases, there was a span of 10 bases.